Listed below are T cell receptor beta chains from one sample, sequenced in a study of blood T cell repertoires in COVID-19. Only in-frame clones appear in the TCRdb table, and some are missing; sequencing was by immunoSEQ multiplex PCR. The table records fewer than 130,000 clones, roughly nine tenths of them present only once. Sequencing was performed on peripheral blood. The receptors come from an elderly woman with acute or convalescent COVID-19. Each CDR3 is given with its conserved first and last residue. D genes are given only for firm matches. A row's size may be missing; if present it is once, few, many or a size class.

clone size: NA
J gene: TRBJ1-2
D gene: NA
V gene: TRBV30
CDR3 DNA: TGTGCCTGGAGTGTACAGCGGGGGTGGTTTGGCTACACCTTC
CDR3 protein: CAWSVQRGWFGYTF

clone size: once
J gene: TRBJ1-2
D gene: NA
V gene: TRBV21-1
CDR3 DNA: TGTGCCAGCAGCATCTTAAGCCGGGACAGGGTATCCCATTCGCATGGCTACACCTTC
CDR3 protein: CASSILSRDRVSHSHGYTF

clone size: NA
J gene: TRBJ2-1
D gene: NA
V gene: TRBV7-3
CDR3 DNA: TGTGCCAGCACACTTAGCGTCTATGAGCAGTTCTTC
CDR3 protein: CASTLSVYEQFF

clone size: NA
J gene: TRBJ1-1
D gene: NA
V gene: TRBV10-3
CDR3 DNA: TGTGCCGGTGAGGGAGGGGGGGACACTGAAGCTTTCTTT
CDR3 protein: CAGEGGGDTEAFF

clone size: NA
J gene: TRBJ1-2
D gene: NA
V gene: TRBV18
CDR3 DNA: TGTGCCAGCTCACCACCAACCGTGGGCAGAGCTAACTATGGCTACACCTTC
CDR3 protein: CASSPPTVGRANYGYTF

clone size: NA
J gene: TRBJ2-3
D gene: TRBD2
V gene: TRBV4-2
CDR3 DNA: TGTGCCAGCAGCCAAGGAGCTAGCGGAGTCACAGATACGCAGTATTTT
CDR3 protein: CASSQGASGVTDTQYF

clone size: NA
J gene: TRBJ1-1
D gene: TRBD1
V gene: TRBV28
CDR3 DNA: TGTGCCAGCAGTCCCCGACAGGGGGCAAGAGGCACTGAAGCTTTCTTT
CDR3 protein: CASSPRQGARGTEAFF

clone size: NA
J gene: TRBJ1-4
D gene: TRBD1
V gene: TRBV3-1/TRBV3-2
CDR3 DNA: TGTGCCAGCAGCCATTCGCAGGGGGACGGACTGTTTTTT
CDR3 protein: CASSHSQGDGLFF

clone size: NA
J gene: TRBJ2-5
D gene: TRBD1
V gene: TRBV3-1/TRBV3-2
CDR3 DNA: TGTGCCAGCAGCCAAGACGACCCGACAGGGGTTGCGAAAGAGACCCAGTACTTC
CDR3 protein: CASSQDDPTGVAKETQYF

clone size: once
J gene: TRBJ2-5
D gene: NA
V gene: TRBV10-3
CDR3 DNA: TGTGCCATCAGTGAAAGGGGGTCGGAGACCCAGTACTTC
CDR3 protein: CAISERGSETQYF

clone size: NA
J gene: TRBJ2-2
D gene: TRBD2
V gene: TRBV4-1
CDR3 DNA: TGCGCCAGCAGCCAACGGTCGCTAGCGGGGACCGGGGAGCTGTTTTTT
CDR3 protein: CASSQRSLAGTGELFF

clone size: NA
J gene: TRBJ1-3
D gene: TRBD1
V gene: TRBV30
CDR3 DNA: TGTGCCTGGGGTGGTACAGGGGGTACTGGAAACACCATATATTTT
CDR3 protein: CAWGGTGGTGNTIYF

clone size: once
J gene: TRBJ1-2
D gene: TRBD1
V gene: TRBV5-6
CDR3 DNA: TGTGCCAGCAGCCCGGGACAGATCTATGGCTACACCTTC
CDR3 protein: CASSPGQIYGYTF

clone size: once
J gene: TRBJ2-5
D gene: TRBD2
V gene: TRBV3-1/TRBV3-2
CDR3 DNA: TGTGCCAGCAGCCAAGGGTACACTAGCGGGGAACCGAGGACCCAGTACTTC
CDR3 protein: CASSQGYTSGEPRTQYF

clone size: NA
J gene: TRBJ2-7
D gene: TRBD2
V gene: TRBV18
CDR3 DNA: TGTGCCAGCTCTCTTTTATCCGGGACTAGCGGCTACGAGCAGTACTTC
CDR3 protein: CASSLLSGTSGYEQYF

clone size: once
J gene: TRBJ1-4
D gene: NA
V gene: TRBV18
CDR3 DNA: TGTGCCAGCTCACCACCGCCGGGTGGGGAAAAACTGTTTTTT
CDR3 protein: CASSPPPGGEKLFF